Described below is a single TCR beta chain sequence and its context. Its antigen is unidentified. The CDR3 extends over 17 amino acids. Germline V gives CDR1 SGHNT, CDR2 YYREEE (reference sequence). V dropped 4 bases and J dropped 3; count of bases not matched to a gene: 11. These data originate in a study of graft-versus-host responses after intestinal transplantation. Study context: Induction with anti-thymocyte globulin, then tacrolimus and steroids for around three years, was given to all recipients. Findings of the study overall: Early HvG declines after transplant were associated with peak circulating GvH clone levels. GvH clonotypes were identified within recipient marrow, with a subset emerging first in ileum or blood.

Data came from immunoSEQ multiplex PCR; TCRdb stores just in-frame clones and leaves some out. The sample includes 35,000 to 45,000 clones, over 85% seen only once; the top ten take around 7%. The rearrangement links TRBV5-4 to TRBJ2-7; 12 bases align to TRBD2. Sequenced material: PBMCs, taken less than 280 days after transplant. The TCR originated in a human patient who received an intestinal transplant, so some T cells may come from the graft donor. This chain's CDR3 is CASSTGGGLAGLYEQYF. In DNA form, the CDR3 reads TGTGCCAGCAGCACCGGGGGGGGACTAGCGGGCCTCTACGAGCAGTACTTC.